This TCR beta chain was profiled in a study of blood T cell repertoires in COVID-19 (dated by TCRdb to about 2020). Looking at the study overall: Collaborator samples came from the United States, Italy and Spain and covered acute and convalescent phases of COVID-19. The material from the prospective study consisted of cDNA or gDNA derived from T cells, B-cell-depleted T cells, or PBMCs. The dataset comprised deeply sampled blood TCRbeta repertoires from subjects exposed to, actively infected with, or recovered from COVID-19. The repertoires were released in a freely available public database meant as a resource for research on the immune response to SARS-CoV-2. The samples were drawn from two sources: the first 160 participants of the ongoing ImmuneRACE study, and about 1,300 subjects contributed by 6 global collaborators. Sample metadata almost always included a de-identified subject ID, COVID-19 status, age in years and sex. HLA class I and class II types, where available, came from metadata supplied by the sample provider rather than from assay-based typing.

The collaborating institutions used their own protocols to collect whole blood in K2EDTA tubes. For TCRbeta analysis, collaborators shipped samples in one of three forms: frozen whole blood, isolated PBMCs, or DNA extracted from either of those sample types. V and J are trimmed by 5 bases and 2 bases, and the gene matches miss 6 bases of the junction. The CDR3 runs 16 residues from the cysteine to the phenylalanine. Only CDR3 DNA remains: 48 bases, in frame from the first base. As encoded in the germline V gene (reference sequence), CDR1 is LNHDA while CDR2 is SQIVND. The immunoSEQ Assay, a bias-controlled multiplex PCR, was used to amplify TCRbeta CDR3 regions from genomic DNA. In the source study's methods: The number of nucleated cells in each sample was estimated by amplification of reference gene primers within the assay. Sequence reads were collapsed and filtered to measure the absolute abundance of every unique TCRbeta CDR3 rearrangement. For each sample, productive Simpson clonality was calculated as the square root of Simpson's diversity index over productive rearrangements. The source is immuneACCESS, and TCRdb retained only in-frame sequences with V and J called. Part of the clones is not carried over; for the studies checked, unresolved V genes explain less than half of this, and the remainder is unexplained. That table supplies the V and J calls and clone size; D and trimming were determined from the DNA. In this sample the table shows 85,000 to 100,000 clones, 86% of which occur a single time. Less than 8.5% of the sample comes from the top ten.

Results the study describes overall, beyond this receptor: How much clinical and demographic metadata was included differed by source and by participant, and the metadata was provided uncurated.

Comments on this clone: Its antigen is unknown. No base qualities exist here, and no much larger clone lies one base off it.

The chain links TRBV19 with TRBJ2-3; TRBD2 agrees with 11 junctional bases. Source material: peripheral blood. The sequence was collected from a man between 60 and 75 years old with acute or convalescent COVID-19. This receptor has the CDR3 CASSLGTSGLTDTQYF. The base sequence is TGTGCCAGTAGTCTGGGGACTAGCGGCCTCACAGATACGCAGTATTTT.